This T cell receptor beta chain was documented in a study of blood T cell repertoires in COVID-19. Study at large: Two negative PCRs, clearance, or symptom resolution characterized the recovered Cohort 3 donors.

V was trimmed by 8 bases and J by 5 bases, leaving 12 bases between them. Germline loops: CDR1 MNHNY, CDR2 SVGAGI (reference sequence). This CDR3 is 12 amino acids long. In the original analysis: Amplified reference gene primers provided the basis for estimating nucleated cell counts. The method was immunoSEQ multiplex PCR; TCRdb's version includes in-frame clones alone and lacks a portion of them. D and trimming were read from the DNA, whereas the V and J calls and clone size are those reported in that table. The data show roughly 150,000 clones, roughly 85% seen once. J is TRBJ2-5 and V is TRBV6-6; D not resolved. This receptor was taken from a woman between 65 and 79 years old in a cohort exposed to, infected with or recovered from COVID-19 (not recorded which). Sequencing was performed on PBMCs or T cells enriched from blood (not recorded which). The CDR3 here is CASETPKETQYF. In DNA form, the CDR3 reads TGTGCCAGCGAAACTCCTAAGGAGACCCAGTACTTC.